Listed below are T cell receptor beta chains from one sample, sequenced in a study of control samples from healthy donors and cancer patients. Clones were read by immunoSEQ multiplex PCR, and TCRdb kept only the in-frame ones, dropping some. The sample lists roughly 90,000 clones, 80% to 95% occurring once. The sequencing input was blood. The receptors derive from a woman in her 30s in good health. The CDR3 runs from the conserved cysteine through the conserved F or W.

V: TRBV7-2
CDR3: CASSLGPEGYGYTF

V: TRBV5-6
CDR3: CASSRGTTNTEAFF

V: TRBV15
CDR3: CATSRVRQGHEKLFF

V: TRBV5-1
CDR3: CASSLGPRDRGGNQPQHF

V: TRBV28
CDR3: CASRTGGANTIYF

V: TRBV6-5
CDR3: CASSSASGQGGW

V: TRBV19
CDR3: CASNKGTGSVNNSPLHF

V: TRBV29-1
CDR3: CSVGGTSGVMYEQYF

V: TRBV14
CDR3: CASSHLSDEQYF

V: TRBV6-6
CDR3: CASSYPHRVGEKLFF

V: TRBV18
CDR3: CASSPQQGSGETQYF

V: TRBV6-5
CDR3: CASSYSRAGFTEAFF

V: TRBV15
CDR3: CATSSPSLSEGPPGAGGGELFF

V: TRBV11-2
CDR3: CASSLSPSGGYNEQFF

V: TRBV5-8
CDR3: CASSLASFGYTF

V: TRBV5-6
CDR3: CASSPGTGELFF

V: TRBV3-1/TRBV3-2
CDR3: CASSKSAGMDTEAFF

V: TRBV7-9
CDR3: CASSPLTLAGGPGETQYF

V: TRBV6-1
CDR3: CASSEAWTGRNYTF

V: TRBV2
CDR3: CASMFSRQLDGYTF

V: TRBV28
CDR3: CASSPDRKSYEQYF

V: TRBV29-1
CDR3: CSVGQPGGYGYTF

V: TRBV6-1
CDR3: CASSERSSTDTQYF

V: TRBV6-5
CDR3: CASRTGHSADTQYF

V: TRBV7-2
CDR3: CASSLGTSGSDEQFF

V: TRBV2
CDR3: CASSEQGSFYEQYF

V: TRBV14
CDR3: CASSQVTFKGAYEQFF

V: TRBV29-1
CDR3: CSVARDTQYF

V: TRBV25-1
CDR3: CASSAAQRGGRADTQYF

V: TRBV5-5
CDR3: CASSLGVTSYEQYF

V: TRBV27
CDR3: CASRAGQGRNYGYTF

V: TRBV28
CDR3: CASSFRWGATNEKLFF

V: TRBV9
CDR3: CASSFLPGTSGGQEQFF

V: TRBV19
CDR3: CASSVHWGSYEQYF

V: TRBV7-2
CDR3: CASSPRGQGDTEAFF

V: TRBV28
CDR3: CASSNTGLVQETQYF

V: TRBV19
CDR3: CASNRPGETQPQHF

V: TRBV9
CDR3: CASSPGQAAHEQYF

V: TRBV2
CDR3: CASSASSGKKLFF

V: TRBV5-4
CDR3: CASSSATSGNGEQFF

V: TRBV19
CDR3: CASSPGQGLDYGYTF

V: TRBV27
CDR3: CASSFSGFYGYTF